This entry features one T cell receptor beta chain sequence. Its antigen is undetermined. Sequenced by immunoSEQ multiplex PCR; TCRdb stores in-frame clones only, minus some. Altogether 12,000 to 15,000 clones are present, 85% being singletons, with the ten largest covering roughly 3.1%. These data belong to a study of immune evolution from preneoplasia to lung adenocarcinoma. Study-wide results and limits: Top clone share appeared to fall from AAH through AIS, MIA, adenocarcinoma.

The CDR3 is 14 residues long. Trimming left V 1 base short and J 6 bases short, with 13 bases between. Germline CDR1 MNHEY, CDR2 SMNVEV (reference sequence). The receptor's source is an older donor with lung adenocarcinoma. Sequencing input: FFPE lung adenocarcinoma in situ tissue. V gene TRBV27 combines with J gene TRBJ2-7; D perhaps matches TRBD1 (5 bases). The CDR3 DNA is TGTGCCAGCAGTTTATTGGGCGGTAGGGGCGAGCAGTACTTC. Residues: CASSLLGGRGEQYF.